This T cell receptor (beta chain) was captured in a study of blood T cell repertoires in COVID-19. Trimming at V came to 3 bases and at J to 1 base, leaving 7 bases not matched to a gene. CDR3 length equals 16 residues. Germline-derived CDR1 and CDR2 are SGHAT and FQNNGV. Data came from immunoSEQ multiplex PCR; TCRdb stores just in-frame clones and leaves some out. This table has roughly 290,000 clones, roughly 89% appearing once. This chain joins TRBV11-2 and TRBJ2-7; the match to TRBD1 covers 9 bases. This TCR was sampled from a young man with acute or convalescent COVID-19. Sample: peripheral blood. CDR3: CASSFRQGDRSYEQYF. Written as DNA, the CDR3 is TGTGCCAGCAGCTTTCGACAGGGGGACAGGTCCTACGAGCAGTACTTC.